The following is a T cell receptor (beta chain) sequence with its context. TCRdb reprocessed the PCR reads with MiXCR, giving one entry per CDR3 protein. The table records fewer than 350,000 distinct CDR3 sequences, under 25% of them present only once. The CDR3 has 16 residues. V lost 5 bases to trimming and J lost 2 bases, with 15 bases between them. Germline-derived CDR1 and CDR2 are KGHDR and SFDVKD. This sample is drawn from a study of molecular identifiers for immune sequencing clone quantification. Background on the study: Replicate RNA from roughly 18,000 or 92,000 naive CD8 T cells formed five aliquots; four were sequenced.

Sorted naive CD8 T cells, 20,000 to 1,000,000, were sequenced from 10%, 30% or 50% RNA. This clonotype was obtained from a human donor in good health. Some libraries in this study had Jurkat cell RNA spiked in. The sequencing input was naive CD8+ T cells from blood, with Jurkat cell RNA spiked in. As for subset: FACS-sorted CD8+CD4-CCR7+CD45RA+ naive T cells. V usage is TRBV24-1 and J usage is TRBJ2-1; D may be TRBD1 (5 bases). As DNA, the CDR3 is TGTGCCACCAGTGTTATCGACAGAAATACCTACAATGAGCAGTTCTTC. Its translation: CATSVIDRNTYNEQFF.